This record concerns one T cell receptor (beta chain) sequence. Antigen specificity is unknown. The CDR3 loop spans 13 amino acids. The ends were cut back, 6 bases at V and 4 bases at J, with 10 bases in the middle. Germline-derived CDR1 and CDR2 are MNHEY and SMNVEV (reference sequence). The record originates from a study of glioma-infiltrating T cells after dendritic cell vaccination. Overall study findings and caveats: Only a small number of patients had complete blood and tumor samples.

Time point: after dendritic cell vaccination, including at tumor progression/relapse. No glioblastoma patient carried an isocitrate dehydrogenase mutation. PBMC were collected before vaccination, two weeks after the third vaccination, and at progression. Libraries were prepared by immunoSEQ multiplex PCR; TCRdb keeps only in-frame clonotypes and omits some of them. The data contain fewer than 85,000 clones, around 86% of them seen just once; the ten biggest clones take up approximately 2%. The sequence was obtained from a human donor with glioblastoma. Sequencing used blood, obtained after dendritic cell vaccination. This chain links TRBV27 with TRBJ1-5, with a weak D call TRBD1 (6 bases). CDR3 coding DNA: TGTGCCAGCAGACGAGACAGGAATCAGCCCCAGCATTTT. As protein: CASRRDRNQPQHF.